The clone carrying this T cell receptor beta chain was detected a few times. Its antigen is unknown. V was trimmed by 3 bases and J by 5 bases, leaving 18 bases between them. Germline loops: CDR1 LNHDA, CDR2 SQIVND (reference sequence). The CDR3 length is 16 residues. This sample is part of a study of OX40 agonist ivuxolimab in advanced cancers. Profiled with immunoSEQ multiplex PCR; TCRdb holds only in-frame clones, not every one. The data hold about 35,000 clones, with over 60% observed a single time. Study outcomes and limitations: At 0.1 to 3.0 mg/kg and by week 6, CD4+ and CD8+ T cells in the blood had expanded clonally. The study did not work out the antigen specificity of the expanded peripheral T cells.

This sequence originates from an adult with an advanced solid tumor such as melanoma, head and neck, liver or kidney cancer. This sample comprised CD4+ or CD8+ T cells sorted from blood, obtained in a trial of the OX40 agonist ivuxolimab. The J gene is TRBJ2-3, the V gene TRBV19; D not certain. The CDR3 nucleotides are TGTGCCAGTAGTATGATTGGTCGGAAGGGCGGAGATACGCAGTATTTT. Translating gives CASSMIGRKGGDTQYF.